This entry features one T cell receptor (beta chain) sequence. What it binds is not known. The entry originates in a study of T cell responses to AZD1222 COVID-19 vaccine. Study-wide results and limits: Most donors were white British, females outnumbered males, and clonal diversity was possibly underestimated. Sampling captured repertoires only after the peak T cell response.

Profiling relied on immunoSEQ multiplex PCR, and the TCRdb table lists in-frame clones only, not all of them. The sample carries hundreds of thousands of clones, roughly 91% recorded once. CDR1 is MGHRA and CDR2 is YSYEKL in the germline V gene. The junction had 6 bases not matched to a gene; V was cut back by 0 bases and J by 3 bases. The CDR3 sequence is 16 residues long. Specimen: peripheral blood, collected on day 0 of MenACWY control vaccination. The V gene is TRBV4-1, the J gene TRBJ2-7; 9 nucleotides match TRBD2. The TCR originated in an adult in good health. CDR3 loop: CASSQETVTSGYEQYF. CDR3 coding DNA: TGCGCCAGCAGCCAAGAGACTGTGACTAGCGGCTACGAGCAGTACTTC.